This TCR beta chain was sequenced during a study of shared clonotypes between healthy human individuals. Per sorted-subset replicate PCR, input was roughly 220 ng DNA, representing tens of thousands of T cell genomes. The method was immunoSEQ multiplex PCR; TCRdb's version includes in-frame clones alone and lacks a portion of them. Of about 1.9 million clones listed, 80% to 95% are singletons. Naive CD8 isolation took CD45RO-negative cells positively selected for CCR7 and excluded terminally differentiated effector memory CD45RA+ cells. V lost 4 bases to trimming and J lost 2 bases, with 13 bases between them. The CDR3 is 15 amino acids. The germline V gene encodes CDR1 MGHRA and CDR2 YSYEKL.

Input material: naive CD8+ T cells from PBMCs. The source is a man in his late teens or twenties in good health. Some clones in this sample may be carry-over from other donors' samples. The genes are TRBV4-1 and TRBJ2-3; weak D call: TRBD2 (6 bases). CDR3 in amino acids: CASSLGLPNTDTQYF. CDR3 bases: TGCGCCAGCAGCCTCGGACTACCCAACACAGATACGCAGTATTTT.